The 29 T cell receptor beta chains given below trace back to one sample, sequenced in a study of cytomegalovirus exposure and HLA in healthy donors. In the PCR, 60 Vbeta and 13 Jbeta primers were used. The repertoire was sequenced with immunoSEQ multiplex PCR; TCRdb's copy has only in-frame clones and lacks some. The data show some 180,000 clones, 70% to 85% seen once. Sequencing was carried out using PBMCs. All receptors come from an older woman in good health and CMV-seropositive.

The rearrangement uses TRBV7-9 and TRBJ2-1; TRBD1 aligns across 10 bases. Germline values: CDR1 SEHNR, CDR2 FQNEAQ (reference sequence). CDR3 length: 15 amino acids. V lost 5 bases and J lost 6; bases outside the gene matches: 7. DNA for the CDR3: TGTGCCAGCAGCCCGACAGGGGGCGCTACCAATGAGCAGTTCTTC. This sequence encodes CASSPTGGATNEQFF.

The chain's CDR3 is CASSLGLAGVGLYEQYF. DNA for the CDR3: TGTGCCAGCAGCTTAGGACTAGCGGGAGTCGGGCTCTACGAGCAGTACTTC. The V gene is TRBV5-6, the J gene TRBJ2-7, with 13 bases fitting TRBD2. With V trimmed by 2 bases and J by 3 bases, 8 bases remained unmatched. The CDR3 length is 17 residues. Germline V lookup: CDR1 SGHDT, CDR2 YYEEEE.

The CDR3 loop is CSPSGRSTDTQYF. The CDR3 DNA follows: TGCAGCCCCTCTGGGAGGAGCACAGATACGCAGTATTTT. The chain uses TRBV29-1 and TRBJ2-3; D is perhaps TRBD2 (6 bases). CDR1 SQVTM and CDR2 ANQGSEA come from the germline V gene. The ends were cut back, 8 bases at V and 0 bases at J, with 12 bases in the middle. The length of the CDR3 is 13 residues.

This sequence joins TRBV27 and TRBJ1-2; D is possibly TRBD1 (5 bases). This CDR3 contains 17 residues. V lost 4 bases and J lost 6, with 24 bases in between. Germline lookup yields CDR1 MNHEY and CDR2 SMNVEV (reference sequence). The CDR3 spells CASSSGGVGGWEDGYTF. The CDR3 DNA reads as TGTGCCAGCAGTTCCGGTGGGGTGGGGGGTTGGGAAGATGGCTACACCTTC.

This clone has only one observation. The V gene is TRBV5-6, the J gene TRBJ2-7; possibly TRBD1 for D (6 bases). The germline CDR1 and CDR2 sequences are SGHDT and YYEEEE. The CDR3 spans 12 residues. V lost 4 bases and J 3 bases, leaving 8 bases between the germline ends. The CDR3 DNA sequence: TGTGCCAGCAGCCAACAGGGCTACGAGCAGTACTTC. Amino acid sequence: CASSQQGYEQYF.

The chain is built from TRBV30 and TRBJ2-7; TRBD1 might be the D (5 bases). CDR3 length equals 13 residues. Trimming cost V 3 bases and J 1 base, with 10 bases left between them. Germline V gene sequence: CDR1 GTSNPN, CDR2 SVGIG (reference sequence). The DNA for the CDR3 is TGTGCCTGGAGACCCAGGGCTTCCTACGAGCAGTACTTC. Translation gives CAWRPRASYEQYF.

This sequence joins TRBV30 and TRBJ2-7, with 7 bases matching TRBD2. Germline V CDR1 and CDR2: GTSNPN, SVGIG (reference sequence). V gave up 8 bases and J gave up 7 bases; unmatched junction bases: 5. CDR3 length equals 10 residues. The CDR3 DNA sequence: TGTGCCGGGGGGGAGGGGGAGCAGTACTTC. Translation gives CAGGEGEQYF.

The chain joins TRBV7-3 to TRBJ2-1; 10 nucleotides align to TRBD2. The CDR3 consists of 17 residues. Looked up from germline, CDR1 is SGHTA and CDR2 is FQGTGA. Germline trimming cut 4 bases from V and 5 bases from J; bases unmatched to any gene: 11. CDR3 sequence reads: CASSSNPGLASDNEQFF. CDR3 bases: TGTGCCAGCAGCTCGAACCCGGGACTAGCGAGCGACAATGAGCAGTTCTTC.

The chain combines TRBV18 with TRBJ2-1; D may be TRBD1 (6 bases). The germline gives CDR1 KGHSH, CDR2 LQKENI. The CDR3 is 14 residues long. V dropped 5 bases and J dropped 0 bases, with 8 bases sitting between them. The CDR3 reads CASSRGNSYNEQFF. The DNA of the CDR3 is TGTGCCAGCTCAAGGGGGAACTCCTACAATGAGCAGTTCTTC.

For the CDR3, the DNA is TGTGCCTGGAGTAGGGGACTAGCGGGTAGCACAGATACGCAGTATTTT. Translating gives CAWSRGLAGSTDTQYF. The V gene is TRBV30, the J gene TRBJ2-3, with 12 bases aligning to TRBD2. V shed 2 bases, J shed 0 bases, and the junction held 3 bases outside the gene matches. The CDR3 extends over 16 amino acids. From germline, CDR1 is GTSNPN and CDR2 SVGIG (reference sequence).

The chain links TRBV10-3 to TRBJ1-4, with 8 bases that match TRBD1. Per the germline V gene, CDR1 is ENHRY and CDR2 is SYGVKD. This CDR3 comprises 14 residues. J was trimmed by 4 bases and V by 5 bases; bases with no gene match: 3. Here the CDR3 DNA reads TGTGCCATCAGTACAGGGGGGAATAATGAAAAACTGTTTTTT. Its translation is CAISTGGNNEKLFF.

V and J are TRBV5-1 and TRBJ2-3; the D gene is possibly TRBD1 (5 bases). Trimming left V 2 bases short and J 1 base short, with 11 bases between. Germline lookup yields CDR1 SGHRS and CDR2 YFSETQ. The CDR3 consists of 15 residues. As DNA, the CDR3 is TGCGCCAGCAGCTTTGGACATAAGGGCACAGATACGCAGTATTTT. This translates into CASSFGHKGTDTQYF.

This chain connects TRBV5-1 to TRBJ2-1; TRBD1 agrees at 7 bases. Germline loops: CDR1 SGHRS, CDR2 YFSETQ. The CDR3 runs 15 residues. V gave up 0 bases and J gave up 6 bases; unmatched junction bases: 6. Written as DNA, the CDR3 is TGCGCCAGCAGCTTGGCCGGGGCAGGGGGCAATGAGCAGTTCTTC. This gives the protein CASSLAGAGGNEQFF. Full variable domain (missing parts from reference TRBV5-1 and TRBJ2-1): KAGVTQTPRYLIKTRGQQVTLSCSPISGHRSVSWYQQTPGQGLQFLFEYFSETQRNKGNFPGRFSGRQFSNSRSEMNVSTLELGDSALYLCASSLAGAGGNEQFFGPGTRLTVL.

This chain connects TRBV11-1 to TRBJ1-1; D unclear. The ends were cut back, 3 bases at V and 10 bases at J, with 9 bases in the middle. From germline, CDR1 is SGHAT and CDR2 FQDESV (reference sequence). The CDR3 is 11 residues long. CDR3 in amino acids: CASSLGVGAFF. CDR3 DNA: TGTGCCAGCAGCTTGGGCGTGGGAGCTTTCTTT.

In its sample, this clone was seen a few times. V usage is TRBV4-2 and J usage is TRBJ2-1; 11 nucleotides align to TRBD2. This CDR3 region has 18 residues. The germline V gene encodes CDR1 LGHNA and CDR2 YNFKEQ. J lost 0 bases, V lost 1 base, and 5 bases had no gene match. CDR3 loop: CASSQVLAGGTSYNEQFF. CDR3 bases: TGTGCCAGCAGCCAAGTCCTAGCGGGGGGTACCTCCTACAATGAGCAGTTCTTC.

The V call is TRBV28, the J call TRBJ1-5, with 7 bases matching TRBD1. V gave up 6 bases and J gave up 6 bases; unmatched junction bases: 5. CDR1 and CDR2 from the germline V gene are MDHEN and SYDVKM. The length of the CDR3 is 13 residues. The CDR3 region is CASSPQGSQPQHF. The CDR3 nucleotides read TGTGCCAGCAGCCCACAGGGGTCTCAGCCCCAGCATTTT.

The J gene is TRBJ1-2, the V gene TRBV28; TRBD1 might be the D (6 bases). The CDR3 spans 14 residues. With 6 bases removed from V and 1 base from J, the gap between germline ends came to 12 bases. Germline CDR1 and CDR2: MDHEN and SYDVKM. The CDR3 bases are TGTGCCAGCAGGCAGACAGGACTTAACTATGGCTACACCTTC. This gives the protein CASRQTGLNYGYTF.

The J gene is TRBJ2-3, the V gene TRBV9; TRBD2 matches at 9 bases. Germline V gene data show CDR1 as SGDLS and CDR2 as YYNGEE. After removal of 0 bases from V and 0 bases from J, the junction contained 8 bases not matched to a gene. CDR3 length: 18 residues. CDR3 region: CASSVGTSGRSSTDTQYF. CDR3 sequence (DNA): TGTGCCAGCAGCGTAGGTACTAGCGGGCGTTCTAGCACAGATACGCAGTATTTT.

The V call is TRBV28, the J call TRBJ1-1, with D possibly being TRBD1 (6 bases). This CDR3 contains 14 residues. Germline CDR1 MDHEN, CDR2 SYDVKM. V was clipped by 5 bases and J by 11 bases, with 21 bases between them. In DNA form, the CDR3 reads TGTGCCAGCAGTCCAACCTCCAGGTCAGGGGAGGCTTTCTTT. It translates to CASSPTSRSGEAFF.

The V gene is TRBV6-1, the J gene TRBJ1-1; 9 nucleotides agree with TRBD1. From germline, CDR1 is MNHNS and CDR2 SASEGT. The CDR3 is made up of 13 amino acids. The V gene end was trimmed by 6 bases and the J gene end by 4 bases; junction bases not matched to a gene: 3. In nucleotides, the CDR3 is TGTGCCAGCAGGTTGACAGGGGGCACTGAAGCTTTCTTT. Protein sequence: CASRLTGGTEAFF.

J is TRBJ1-2 and V is TRBV7-9; 7 nucleotides line up with TRBD1. Unmatched junction bases numbered 8, after V lost 3 bases and J lost 1 base. The CDR3 spans 16 residues. The germline V gene has CDR1 SEHNR and CDR2 FQNEAQ (reference sequence). CDR3 bases: TGTGCCAGCAGCTTCGACAGGGAGGTGTTTAACTATGGCTACACCTTC. Translated: CASSFDREVFNYGYTF.

J is TRBJ2-7 and V is TRBV28; 8 bases align to TRBD2. The CDR3 spans 13 residues. Trimming took 6 bases from V and 3 from J; bases not matched to a gene: 4. CDR1 is MDHEN and CDR2 is SYDVKM in the germline V gene. In nucleotides, the CDR3 is TGTGCCAGCAGGGTGCGGGGGGTCTACGAGCAGTACTTC. Its protein product is CASRVRGVYEQYF.

The CDR3 here is CASSFGATQYF. The CDR3 DNA sequence: TGTGCCAGCAGTTTTGGAGCTACGCAGTATTTT. The chain has TRBV28 and TRBJ2-3; no clear D gene. CDR3 length: 11 residues. Germline V CDR1 and CDR2: MDHEN, SYDVKM. Trimming took off 3 bases at V and 8 bases at J, with 6 bases between the two ends.

V is TRBV19 and J is TRBJ2-5; TRBD2 might be the D (6 bases). CDR1 is LNHDA, CDR2 SQIVND, per germline (reference sequence). Trimming pared 7 bases from V and 2 bases from J, leaving 8 bases between. The CDR3 is 12 residues long. The CDR3 spells CASKAGQETQYF. CDR3 nucleotide sequence: TGTGCCAGTAAGGCGGGGCAAGAGACCCAGTACTTC.

The chain is built from TRBV27 and TRBJ1-4; D uncertain. This CDR3 region has 13 residues. The V and J ends lost 7 bases and 0 bases respectively, with 6 bases between them. From germline, CDR1 is MNHEY and CDR2 SMNVEV (reference sequence). CDR3 in DNA: TGTGCCAGCACTACTGCAACTAATGAAAAACTGTTTTTT. Amino acids: CASTTATNEKLFF. The whole variable domain, filled in from reference TRBV27 and TRBJ1-4, reads EAQVTQNPRYLITVTGKKLTVTCSQNMNHEYMSWYRQDPGLGLRQIYYSMNVEVTDKGDVPEGYKVSRKEKRNFPLILESPSPNQTSLYFCASTTATNEKLFFGSGTQLSVL.

The genes are TRBV5-5 and TRBJ2-2, with TRBD1 matching 7 bases. In germline, CDR1 is SGHKS, CDR2 YYEKEE (reference sequence). The CDR3 loop spans 14 amino acids. V lost 4 bases and J lost 1; bases outside the gene matches: 1. This chain's CDR3 is CASSRDRNTGELFF. The CDR3 DNA is TGTGCCAGCAGCCGGGACAGGAACACCGGGGAGCTGTTTTTT.

The V gene is TRBV10-3, the J gene TRBJ2-1; 7 positions match TRBD2. Unmatched junction bases numbered 7, after V lost 4 bases and J lost 7 bases. Germline CDR1 reads ENHRY; CDR2 reads SYGVKD. The CDR3 runs to 14 residues. The CDR3 DNA reads as TGTGCCATCAGTGCGGGCGGGGGTACGAATGAGCAGTTCTTC. Encoded protein: CAISAGGGTNEQFF.

The chain carries TRBV2 and TRBJ1-3; D remains unclear. Trimming shortened V by 2 bases and J by 0 bases, and 8 bases separated the two germline ends. Germline V gene data show CDR1 as SNHLY and CDR2 as FYNNEI. The CDR3 is 15 amino acids. CDR3 sequence: CASSEPVNSGNTIYF. The CDR3 region has the DNA TGTGCCAGCAGTGAACCGGTAAACTCTGGAAACACCATATATTTT.

The gene calls are TRBV4-2 and TRBJ1-5; TRBD1 aligns across 8 bases. The CDR3 runs 16 residues. The V gene end was trimmed by 0 bases and the J gene end by 6 bases; junction bases not matched to a gene: 7. Per the germline V gene, CDR1 is LGHNA and CDR2 is YNFKEQ. CDR3 DNA sequence: TGTGCCAGCAGCCAAGACCAGACAGGGGTGGTTCAGCCCCAGCATTTT. It encodes CASSQDQTGVVQPQHF.